Listed here are 27 T cell receptor beta chains from one sample, sequenced in a study of T-cell reconstitution after alpha-beta-depleted transplantation in children. TCRbeta library preparation incorporated unique molecular identifiers. MiXCR, run by TCRdb on the PCR reads, gives a single entry per CDR3 protein. This sample has almost 500,000 distinct CDR3 sequences; approximately 13% occur once, and the top ten carry around 6%. Sequencing was performed on PBMCs from the stem cell graft donor, taken from the stem cell graft. The origin of the receptors is a human donor who donated a stem cell graft to a child with combined immunodeficiency.

The chain combines TRBV7-9 with TRBJ2-7; no clear D gene. Germline V gene data show CDR1 as SEHNR and CDR2 as FQNEAQ (reference sequence). This CDR3 region has 13 residues. V dropped 2 bases and J dropped 3 bases, with 8 bases sitting between them. The DNA of the CDR3 is TGTGCCAGCAGCTTACAGGCTTACTACGAGCAGTACTTC. Its protein product is CASSLQAYYEQYF.

This clonotype was seen at least ten times. The chain uses TRBV4-3 and TRBJ2-7; D is possibly TRBD2 (5 bases). The CDR3 covers 18 residues. V gave up 2 bases and J gave up 1 base, with 21 bases separating them. Germline values: CDR1 LGHNA, CDR2 YSLEER. CDR3 bases: TGCGCCAGCAGCCAATCCCCACGGAGAGGGTTAAGGTCCTACGAGCAGTACTTC. Protein: CASSQSPRRGLRSYEQYF.

This clonotype has a handful of counts. The chain carries TRBV20-1 and TRBJ2-7; possible D gene TRBD2, 7 bases. CDR1 and CDR2 (germline): DFQATT, SNEGSKA (reference sequence). The CDR3 consists of 15 residues. V was trimmed by 2 bases and J by 1 base, leaving 15 bases between them. CDR3 protein: CSARREGGYSYEQYF. The CDR3 nucleotides are TGCAGTGCTAGAAGAGAGGGGGGGTATTCCTACGAGCAGTACTTC.

The chain joins TRBV7-3 to TRBJ2-3, with no clear D. Trimming took off 2 bases at V and 5 bases at J, with 11 bases between the two ends. The CDR3 totals 14 residues. Germline assignment: CDR1 SGHTA and CDR2 FQGTGA. CDR3 bases: TGTGCCAGCAGCTTAGGAAATAGCCGAGATACGCAGTATTTT. Translation gives CASSLGNSRDTQYF.

The V gene is TRBV30, the J gene TRBJ2-3, with 10 positions matching TRBD2. V lost 4 bases, J lost 8 bases, and 12 bases stayed unmatched. This CDR3 region has 15 residues. CDR1 and CDR2 (germline): GTSNPN, SVGIG (reference sequence). The CDR3 loop reads CAWNQRGGHRVTQYF. CDR3 DNA: TGTGCCTGGAACCAGCGGGGGGGCCATCGAGTTACGCAGTATTTT.

The chain has TRBV3-1 and TRBJ2-7, with TRBD2 as a possible D gene (6 bases). From germline, CDR1 is LGHDT and CDR2 YNNKEL (reference sequence). This CDR3 is 14 amino acids long. The germline V and J ends were trimmed by 4 bases and 7 bases, with 17 bases remaining between them. This CDR3 is CASSPSASAGEQYF. The DNA for the CDR3 is TGTGCCAGCAGCCCCTCGGCTAGCGCTGGAGAGCAGTACTTC.

This clonotype occurred a few times. This chain connects TRBV3-1 to TRBJ2-1; D perhaps matches TRBD2 (7 bases). There are 17 residues in the CDR3. Trimming stripped 11 bases from V and 3 bases from J, with 26 bases between. Germline V gene data show CDR1 as LGHDT and CDR2 as YNNKEL (reference sequence). In DNA form, the CDR3 reads TGTGCCTCCTGCCAAGATATGGGCGGGGGCCGCTACAATGAGCAGTTCTTC. This translates into CASCQDMGGGRYNEQFF.

The V gene is TRBV7-2, the J gene TRBJ1-1; D is unresolved. Trimming pared 3 bases from V and 5 bases from J, leaving 10 bases between. Germline V CDR1 and CDR2: SGHTA, FQGNSA. CDR3 length equals 13 residues. The chain's CDR3 is CASSLNAITEAFF. The CDR3 region has the DNA TGTGCCAGCAGCTTGAATGCGATTACTGAAGCTTTCTTT.

This sequence joins TRBV7-2 and TRBJ2-3; perhaps TRBD2 as D (6 bases). The germline V and J ends were trimmed by 1 base and 3 bases, with 14 bases remaining between them. The V gene's germline CDR1 is SGHTA and CDR2 FQGNSA. The CDR3 runs to 16 residues. The CDR3 DNA sequence: TGTGCCAGCAGCTTAGTGGTGCTAGCGAGTACAGATACGCAGTATTTT. It encodes CASSLVVLASTDTQYF.

This clonotype has just a few counts. The V and J genes are TRBV12-3 or TRBV12-4 and TRBJ1-3; possibly TRBD1 for D (6 bases). This CDR3 contains 15 residues. Trimming stripped 7 bases from V and 0 bases from J, with 13 bases between. The CDR3 reads CASKGTPSSGNTIYF. The CDR3 nucleotides are TGTGCCAGCAAGGGGACACCCAGCTCTGGAAACACCATATATTTT.

This clonotype showed up just a few times. V gene TRBV6-2 or TRBV6-3 combines with J gene TRBJ2-7; 7 nucleotides line up with TRBD2. Germline V lookup: CDR1 MNHEY, CDR2 SVGEGT. J lost 2 bases, V lost 6 bases, and 4 bases had no gene match. This CDR3 spans 13 amino acids. The CDR3 protein is CASRAGRAYEQYF. DNA for the CDR3: TGTGCCAGCAGAGCGGGGCGGGCCTACGAGCAGTACTTC.

This clonotype appeared a few times. V is TRBV4-3 and J is TRBJ1-5, with D possibly being TRBD1 (5 bases). V was shortened by 0 bases and J by 6 bases, with 9 bases between the two germline ends. The CDR3 consists of 14 residues. Germline V gene lookup returns CDR1 LGHNA and CDR2 YSLEER. In DNA form, the CDR3 reads TGCGCCAGCAGCCAAGACAGGGAAACTCAGCCCCAGCATTTT. Its translation: CASSQDRETQPQHF.

This clonotype was observed a few times. V usage is TRBV6-5 and J usage is TRBJ2-7; 9 bases line up with TRBD1. The V and J ends lost 0 bases and 5 bases, in that order; junction bases with no gene match: 8. Germline CDR1 and CDR2: MNHEY and SVGAGI. The CDR3 runs to 16 residues. In DNA, the CDR3 is TGTGCCAGCAGTTACTCGTTACGACAGGGGGTCCACGAGCAGTACTTC. Protein sequence: CASSYSLRQGVHEQYF.

The genes are TRBV19 and TRBJ2-1; 8 bases are a match to TRBD2. Germline trimming cut 5 bases from V and 5 bases from J; bases unmatched to any gene: 14. The CDR3 is 17 residues long. The germline V gene has CDR1 LNHDA and CDR2 SQIVND (reference sequence). The CDR3 nucleotides are TGTGCCAGTAGTCCCCGAAGTTGGGCGGGGGGACACAATGAGCAGTTCTTC. The encoded protein is CASSPRSWAGGHNEQFF.

There are a few counts of this clonotype. The genes are TRBV12-5 and TRBJ2-1; 7 bases map to TRBD2. From germline, CDR1 is LGHNT and CDR2 FRNRAP. The CDR3 totals 16 residues. Unmatched junction bases numbered 6, after V lost 2 bases and J lost 2 bases. The CDR3 sequence is CASGLIRLAAYNEQFF. The CDR3 coding sequence is TGTGCTAGTGGTTTGATCCGACTAGCCGCCTACAATGAGCAGTTCTTC.

The V and J genes are TRBV5-1 and TRBJ1-1; TRBD1 aligns across 8 bases. In germline, CDR1 is SGHRS, CDR2 YFSETQ. V lost 0 bases to trimming and J lost 5 bases; unmatched junction nucleotides: 9. The CDR3 is 16 residues long. CDR3 sequence (DNA): TGCGCCAGCAGCTTGGGGGCAGGGGGCGCGGGAACTGAAGCTTTCTTT. It translates to CASSLGAGGAGTEAFF.

This clonotype came up a few times. The chain couples TRBV7-3 to TRBJ2-3; no definite D call. The CDR3 covers 15 residues. Trimming pared 0 bases from V and 0 bases from J, leaving 7 bases between. Germline V gene data show CDR1 as SGHTA and CDR2 as FQGTGA. The CDR3 DNA reads as TGTGCCAGCAGCTTAACTTTAGGCAGCACAGATACGCAGTATTTT. Its translation is CASSLTLGSTDTQYF. Combining the CDR3 with reference TRBV7-3 and TRBJ2-3 gives the whole variable domain GAGVSQTPSNKVTEKGKYVELRCDPISGHTALYWYRQSLGQGPEFLIYFQGTGAADDSGLPNDRFFAVRPEGSVSTLKIQRTERGDSAVYLCASSLTLGSTDTQYFGPGTRLTVL.

This clonotype was observed a handful of times. This chain links TRBV7-3 with TRBJ2-6; the match to TRBD1 covers 8 bases. Losses at the gene ends were 4 bases for V and 2 bases for J; bases not matched to a gene: 4. Germline V lookup: CDR1 SGHTA, CDR2 FQGTGA. This CDR3 comprises 16 residues. CDR3 coding DNA: TGTGCCAGCAGCTCTTCACAGGGGGCTGGGGCCAACGTCCTGACTTTC. Translation gives CASSSSQGAGANVLTF.

The rearrangement uses TRBV2 and TRBJ2-5; D gene ambiguous. V dropped 8 bases and J dropped 5 bases, with 12 bases sitting between them. The CDR3 totals 12 residues. Germline CDR1 and CDR2: SNHLY and FYNNEI. The CDR3, as DNA: TGTGCCAGCCAACCCTCTAGGGAGACCCAGTACTTC. Its protein is CASQPSRETQYF.

V is TRBV7-3 and J is TRBJ1-4; TRBD1 might be the D (6 bases). The germline V gene encodes CDR1 SGHTA and CDR2 FQGTGA. V lost 2 bases and J 3 bases, leaving 19 bases between the germline ends. The CDR3 is 18 residues long. The CDR3 region is CASSLLEQGGKSNEKLFF. For the CDR3, the DNA is TGTGCCAGCAGCTTACTCGAACAGGGAGGGAAGTCTAATGAAAAACTGTTTTTT.

V is TRBV28 and J is TRBJ1-3, with a tentative D call TRBD1 (5 bases). From germline, CDR1 is MDHEN and CDR2 SYDVKM. The length of the CDR3 is 17 residues. The V gene lost 11 bases and the J gene lost 0 bases, with 23 bases spanning the gap. DNA of the CDR3: TGTGCCGGGGGTGGCAGGCGTCAGTCCCTCTCTGGAAACACCATATATTTT. The encoded protein is CAGGGRRQSLSGNTIYF.

In this sample, this clonotype turned up many times. CDR3 in amino acids: CASSDLGQGSYEQYF. The CDR3 DNA sequence: TGTGCCAGCTCTGACCTTGGACAGGGCTCCTACGAGCAGTACTTC. V usage is TRBV18 and J usage is TRBJ2-7; TRBD1 aligns across 8 bases. Germline loops: CDR1 KGHSH, CDR2 LQKENI. The V segment lost 6 bases and the J segment 0 bases; nucleotides outside the gene matches: 7. This CDR3 comprises 15 residues. The whole variable domain, remainder taken from reference TRBV18 and TRBJ2-7, is NAGVMQNPRHLVRRRGQEARLRCSPMKGHSHVYWYRQLPEEGLKFMVYLQKENIIDESGMPKERFSAEFPKEGPSILRIQQVVRGDSAAYFCASSDLGQGSYEQYFGPGTRLTVT.

There are many counts of this clonotype. The chain employs TRBV12-3 or TRBV12-4 and TRBJ1-2; no clear D. This CDR3 comprises 13 residues. V dropped 2 bases and J dropped 1 base, with 5 bases sitting between them. CDR3 region: CASSLNNNYGYTF. The CDR3 coding sequence is TGTGCCAGCAGTTTAAACAATAACTATGGCTACACCTTC.

This clonotype was seen at least ten times. The chain has TRBV12-3 or TRBV12-4 and TRBJ2-2; 11 nucleotides align to TRBD2. The CDR3 sequence is 18 residues long. With 5 bases clipped from V and 6 bases from J, the junction kept 14 bases outside the gene matches. CDR3 protein: CASSLDRLAGFYPGELFF. CDR3 nucleotide sequence: TGTGCCAGCAGTCTTGACAGACTAGCGGGATTCTACCCCGGGGAGCTGTTTTTT.

This chain connects TRBV11-1 to TRBJ2-1; 10 bases are shared with TRBD2. Germline V lookup: CDR1 SGHAT, CDR2 FQDESV (reference sequence). The length of the CDR3 is 16 residues. V was pared by 5 bases and J by 10 bases, with 14 bases of the junction left unmatched. CDR3: CASSPRGSGGLREQFF. Written as DNA, the CDR3 is TGTGCCAGCAGCCCTCGAGGTAGCGGGGGGCTCCGGGAGCAGTTCTTC.

This clonotype turned up a few times. This sequence joins TRBV3-1 and TRBJ2-7, with 11 bases aligning to TRBD2. The junction had 11 bases not matched to a gene; V was cut back by 9 bases and J by 1 base. CDR1 and CDR2 from the germline V gene are LGHDT and YNNKEL (reference sequence). The CDR3 sequence is 16 residues long. CDR3 protein: CASSPQGTSGSYEQYF. In DNA, the CDR3 is TGTGCCAGTTCCCCCCAGGGGACTAGCGGTTCCTACGAGCAGTACTTC.

In its sample, this clonotype was seen many times. This chain joins TRBV10-3 and TRBJ2-3; 9 bases are a match to TRBD2. From germline, CDR1 is ENHRY and CDR2 SYGVKD. There are 16 residues in the CDR3. The J segment lost 5 bases and the V segment lost 0 bases, leaving 6 bases of the junction unmatched. CDR3 in amino acids: CAISESAGGRGDTQYF. For the CDR3, the DNA is TGTGCCATCAGTGAGTCGGCGGGGGGGCGAGGAGATACGCAGTATTTT.